Described below is a single T cell receptor beta chain sequence and its context. Germline CDR1 is SGHTA and CDR2 is FQGNSA. V lost 0 bases, J lost 7 bases, and 12 bases stayed unmatched. The CDR3 sequence is 19 residues long. One entry per CDR3 protein, called by TCRdb with MiXCR from the RT-PCR reads. The sample lists about 700,000 distinct CDR3 sequences, 14% occurring once. Sequencing was done on a sample of memory CD4+ T cells from blood. The receptor comes from a female donor in good health, serving as a healthy control. This sequence joins TRBV7-2 and TRBJ2-4, with 13 bases aligning to TRBD2. As DNA, the CDR3 is TGTGCCAGCAGCTTAGCTGGACTAGCGGGGGCCCACCGGGGGAACATTCAGTACTTC. Its translation: CASSLAGLAGAHRGNIQYF.